Each of the 13 T cell receptor beta chains below was sequenced from the same sample in a study of blood T cell repertoires in COVID-19. Some clones are missing from TCRdb's copy, which holds only in-frame ones; the method was immunoSEQ multiplex PCR. The sample lists 350,000 to 450,000 clones; about 87% were seen once. Material: peripheral blood. These receptors were collected from a woman between 55 and 75 years old with COVID-19, enrolled during active disease.

V and J are TRBV10-3 and TRBJ1-1; tentative D call: TRBD1 (5 bases). The CDR3 has 13 residues. Germline lookup yields CDR1 ENHRY and CDR2 SYGVKD. The V and J ends lost 7 bases and 0 bases respectively, with 9 bases between them. As DNA, the CDR3 is TGTGCCATCAAGCCGGGGGTGAACACTGAAGCTTTCTTT. It specifies CAIKPGVNTEAFF.

CDR3: CASSEPASGGPEQFF. DNA of the CDR3: TGTGCCAGCAGTGAACCGGCTAGCGGGGGTCCTGAGCAGTTCTTC. V is TRBV2 and J is TRBJ2-1; 10 bases are a match to TRBD2. This CDR3 has 15 residues. J was trimmed by 9 bases and V by 2 bases; bases with no gene match: 7. Germline loops: CDR1 SNHLY, CDR2 FYNNEI.

The chain uses TRBV5-1 and TRBJ1-1; TRBD1 is a possible D gene (5 bases). This CDR3 has 15 residues. V shed 0 bases and J shed 4 bases, with 13 bases lying between them. Germline V gene lookup returns CDR1 SGHRS and CDR2 YFSETQ. The CDR3 spells CASSLAKTQGTEAFF. The CDR3 DNA reads as TGCGCCAGCAGCTTGGCGAAGACCCAGGGCACTGAAGCTTTCTTT. The entire variable domain, with the rest obtained from reference TRBV5-1 and TRBJ1-1, is as follows: KAGVTQTPRYLIKTRGQQVTLSCSPISGHRSVSWYQQTPGQGLQFLFEYFSETQRNKGNFPGRFSGRQFSNSRSEMNVSTLELGDSALYLCASSLAKTQGTEAFFGQGTRLTVV.

V and J are TRBV19 and TRBJ1-2; 7 nucleotides line up with TRBD1. This CDR3 comprises 15 residues. Germline V gives CDR1 LNHDA, CDR2 SQIVND (reference sequence). V gave up 3 bases and J gave up 4 bases; unmatched junction bases: 8. This CDR3 reads CASSILTGASYGYTF. The CDR3 nucleotides read TGTGCCAGTAGTATCCTTACAGGGGCCTCCTATGGCTACACCTTC.

The chain employs TRBV5-1 and TRBJ2-3, with 9 bases identical to TRBD2. Germline-derived CDR1 and CDR2 are SGHRS and YFSETQ. The CDR3 covers 13 residues. V shed 4 bases, J shed 6 bases, and the junction held 3 bases outside the gene matches. CDR3 bases: TGCGCCAGCAGCCCTGGACTAGCGGATACGCAGTATTTT. This codes for CASSPGLADTQYF.

This chain links TRBV6-2 or TRBV6-3 with TRBJ2-3; 8 bases agree with TRBD1. The CDR3 covers 18 residues. The germline V gene encodes CDR1 MNHEY and CDR2 SVGEGT. Trimming cost V 0 bases and J 4 bases; bases outside gene matches: 12. CDR3 bases: TGTGCCAGCAGTTACTCTACACACTGGACAGGGAGGTCAGATACGCAGTATTTT. It is translated as CASSYSTHWTGRSDTQYF.

The rearrangement joins TRBV11-2 to TRBJ1-2; 10 nucleotides match TRBD1. Germline CDR1 and CDR2: SGHAT and FQNNGV. The V and J ends lost 3 bases and 8 bases, in that order; junction bases with no gene match: 6. The CDR3 runs 14 residues. CDR3 coding DNA: TGTGCCAGCAGCTTCTATAGGACAGGGGGAGGCTACACCTTC. This codes for CASSFYRTGGGYTF. Drawing the rest from reference TRBV11-2 and TRBJ1-2, the complete variable domain is EAGVAQSPRYKIIEKRQSVAFWCNPISGHATLYWYQQILGQGPKLLIQFQNNGVVDDSQLPKDRFSAERLKGVDSTLKIQPAKLEDSAVYLCASSFYRTGGGYTFGSGTRLTVV.

The chain has TRBV9 and TRBJ2-7, with TRBD1 matching over 7 bases. The CDR3 is 15 residues long. Germline CDR1 reads SGDLS; CDR2 reads YYNGEE. J was trimmed by 3 bases and V by 0 bases; bases with no gene match: 6. CDR3 amino acids: CASSVAWQGVYEQYF. Written as DNA, the CDR3 is TGTGCCAGCAGCGTAGCGTGGCAGGGGGTCTACGAGCAGTACTTC.

The chain carries TRBV6-1 and TRBJ2-5; D perhaps matches TRBD2 (6 bases). V was clipped by 3 bases and J by 5 bases, with 13 bases between them. This CDR3 has 14 residues. Germline V lookup: CDR1 MNHNS, CDR2 SASEGT. The CDR3: CASSDLRGGETQYF. In DNA, the CDR3 is TGTGCCAGCAGTGATTTGCGGGGTGGGGAGACCCAGTACTTC.

The rearrangement links TRBV6-5 to TRBJ2-1; D remains unclear. Trimming shortened V by 2 bases and J by 3 bases, and 14 bases separated the two germline ends. The germline CDR1 and CDR2 sequences are MNHEY and SVGAGI. This CDR3 comprises 16 residues. The CDR3 nucleotides are TGTGCCAGCAGTTACCGGGTGGTTAGGAGCTACAATGAGCAGTTCTTC. This encodes CASSYRVVRSYNEQFF.

The J gene is TRBJ2-5, the V gene TRBV5-1; maybe TRBD1 (6 bases). Per the germline V gene, CDR1 is SGHRS and CDR2 is YFSETQ. CDR3 length: 15 residues. V lost 0 bases to trimming and J lost 1 base, with 10 bases between them. This CDR3 is CASSLGQVLQETQYF. As DNA, the CDR3 is TGCGCCAGCAGCTTGGGACAGGTCCTCCAAGAGACCCAGTACTTC.

The CDR3 DNA reads as TGCGCCAGCAGCTTGAGACCGGGACAGGGAAACAATGAGCAGTTCTTC. Encoded protein: CASSLRPGQGNNEQFF. The chain is built from TRBV5-1 and TRBJ2-1, with 9 bases that match TRBD1. The CDR3 contains 16 residues. The V gene end was trimmed by 1 base and the J gene end by 5 bases; junction bases not matched to a gene: 7. The germline V gene encodes CDR1 SGHRS and CDR2 YFSETQ.

CDR3 in amino acids: CASSSRTKAHNEQFF. CDR3 DNA: TGTGCCAGCAGTTCCCGCACTAAAGCACACAATGAGCAGTTCTTC. The chain is built from TRBV6-5 and TRBJ2-1; D is undetermined. The germline V and J ends were trimmed by 4 bases and 5 bases, with 15 bases remaining between them. Germline V CDR1 and CDR2: MNHEY, SVGAGI. There are 15 residues in the CDR3.